This TCR beta chain was obtained from a study of blood T cell repertoires in COVID-19. Sequenced by immunoSEQ multiplex PCR; TCRdb stores in-frame clones only, minus some. The sample lists 300,000 to 400,000 clones, 90% occurring once. V dropped 8 bases and J dropped 5; count of bases not matched to a gene: 13. CDR1 SGHVS and CDR2 FQNEAQ come from the germline V gene. This CDR3 has 15 residues. The chain employs TRBV7-8 and TRBJ2-5; 8 bases match TRBD2. The TCR was taken from a woman in her 30s who had been exposed to COVID-19. Sequencing used PBMCs or T cells enriched from blood (not recorded which). CDR3 loop: CASDYRGLGQETQYF. The CDR3, as DNA: TGTGCCAGCGATTATCGGGGACTAGGACAGGAGACCCAGTACTTC.